These 9 T cell receptor beta chains share one sample of origin, sequenced in a study of T-cell memory formation after mild COVID-19. One entry per CDR3 protein results from TCRdb running MiXCR on the 5' RACE reads. This table has about 500,000 distinct CDR3 sequences, roughly 21% appearing once. The source material was PBMCs or a T cell subset sorted from them (not recorded which). The receptors originated from an adult woman who had mild COVID-19 (a few samples of this study predate the infection). Cell type and time point are not known.

This clonotype was counted a few times. The genes are TRBV29-1 and TRBJ1-2; unclear D gene. Per the germline V gene, CDR1 is SQVTM and CDR2 is ANQGSEA. V lost 6 bases and J 6 bases, leaving 20 bases between the germline ends. This CDR3 region has 14 residues. CDR3 loop: CSVGWDWQNNGYTF. CDR3 nucleotide sequence: TGCAGCGTGGGTTGGGATTGGCAGAACAATGGCTACACCTTC.

The J gene is TRBJ2-3, the V gene TRBV5-6, with 14 bases aligning to TRBD2. V was pared by 3 bases and J by 0 bases, with 3 bases of the junction left unmatched. The CDR3 runs 17 residues. Germline V gives CDR1 SGHDT, CDR2 YYEEEE. The CDR3 nucleotides are TGTGCCAGCAGCTGGGGACTAGCGGGAGAGAGCACAGATACGCAGTATTTT. Translated, it gives CASSWGLAGESTDTQYF.

The chain carries TRBV20-1 and TRBJ2-6, with 7 positions matching TRBD1. Germline V lookup: CDR1 DFQATT, CDR2 SNEGSKA (reference sequence). The CDR3 length is 16 residues. The trim removed 5 bases at V and 0 bases at J, leaving 7 bases unmatched. CDR3 sequence (DNA): TGCAGTGCTCCCCGACAGGGTTCCTCTGGGGCCAACGTCCTGACTTTC. As protein: CSAPRQGSSGANVLTF.

This clonotype was seen more than once but under ten times. This rearrangement joins TRBV7-9 to TRBJ2-7; D perhaps matches TRBD1 (5 bases). Looked up from germline, CDR1 is SEHNR and CDR2 is FQNEAQ (reference sequence). Trimming removed 4 bases at V and 2 bases at J, with 12 bases between. This CDR3 is 14 amino acids long. CDR3 coding DNA: TGTGCCAGCAGCTCAAAACAGGTGGCCTACGAGCAGTACTTC. Translating it yields CASSSKQVAYEQYF. Combining the CDR3 with reference TRBV7-9 and TRBJ2-7 gives the whole variable domain DTGVSQNPRHKITKRGQNVTFRCDPISEHNRLYWYRQTLGQGPEFLTYFQNEAQLEKSRLLSDRFSAERPKGSFSTLEIQRTEQGDSAMYLCASSSKQVAYEQYFGPGTRLTVT.

The chain is built from TRBV6-5 and TRBJ2-7, with TRBD1 identical over 8 bases. CDR1 and CDR2 from the germline V gene are MNHEY and SVGAGI. The CDR3 has 15 residues. V was pared by 3 bases and J by 5 bases, with 9 bases of the junction left unmatched. CDR3 bases: TGTGCCAGCAGTTATTTGGCAGGGGGCCGAGACGAGCAGTACTTC. This translates into CASSYLAGGRDEQYF.

The rearrangement links TRBV10-3 to TRBJ2-7, with D possibly TRBD2 on 5 matching bases. Germline values: CDR1 ENHRY, CDR2 SYGVKD. The ends were cut back, 6 bases at V and 1 base at J, with 10 bases in the middle. The CDR3 extends over 13 amino acids. CDR3 amino acids: CAISRPGSYEQYF. In DNA, the CDR3 is TGTGCCATCAGCCGACCGGGGTCCTACGAGCAGTACTTC.

The chain uses TRBV25-1 and TRBJ2-5; 7 bases are shared with TRBD2. V was pared by 4 bases and J by 1 base, with 15 bases of the junction left unmatched. Per the germline V gene, CDR1 is MGHDK and CDR2 is SYGVNS. This CDR3 spans 18 amino acids. CDR3 region: CASSATRRASGFQETQYF. The CDR3 region has the DNA TGTGCCAGCAGTGCCACACGGAGGGCTAGCGGCTTCCAAGAGACCCAGTACTTC.

This clonotype was recorded many times. The chain has TRBV4-2 and TRBJ2-2; D is ambiguous. The V gene lost 0 bases and the J gene lost 6 bases, with 8 bases spanning the gap. CDR3 size: 14 residues. Germline V lookup: CDR1 LGHNA, CDR2 YNFKEQ. CDR3 in amino acids: CASSQENGPGELFF. The CDR3 DNA sequence: TGTGCCAGCAGCCAAGAGAATGGGCCCGGGGAGCTGTTTTTT.

The chain is built from TRBV6-2 or TRBV6-3 and TRBJ2-7; D could derive from TRBD1 or TRBD2 (6 bases each). The V gene lost 2 bases and the J gene lost 3 bases, with 11 bases spanning the gap. Germline lookup yields CDR1 MNHEY and CDR2 SVGEGT. The CDR3 extends over 14 amino acids. CDR3 residues: CASSYNGGNYEQYF. CDR3 DNA sequence: TGTGCCAGCAGTTACAACGGGGGCAACTACGAGCAGTACTTC.